These 26 T cell receptor beta chains were sequenced from one sample in a study of follicular helper T cells after annual influenza vaccination. The protocol was immunoSEQ multiplex PCR, while the TCRdb copy is restricted to in-frame clones and leaves out a portion. The data show about 8,700 clones, roughly 80% seen once. The time point is: 2015-2016 season, 7 days after influenza vaccination. Material: CXCR5+ CD38- circulating T follicular helper cells from blood, obtained 7 days after influenza vaccination. Indicated subset: circulating Tfh, non-naive CD4+CXCR5+PD-1+ (ICOS+CD38+ or ICOS-CD38-). The receptors originated from an adult who received the influenza vaccine.

The V call is TRBV5-5, the J call TRBJ1-6; no clear D gene. Germline V lookup: CDR1 SGHKS, CDR2 YYEKEE (reference sequence). V was pared by 4 bases and J by 14 bases, with 19 bases between. The CDR3 contains 14 residues. In DNA form, the CDR3 reads TGTGCCAGCAGCGTCGACCTAGGAGGGAAGGCCCTCCACTTT. Translated, it gives CASSVDLGGKALHF.

V usage is TRBV4-2 and J usage is TRBJ2-2, with D possibly matching TRBD2 (6 bases). This CDR3 is 17 amino acids long. The germline V gene encodes CDR1 LGHNA and CDR2 YNFKEQ. The V end was cut by 4 bases, the J end by 1 base, with 16 bases between. The CDR3 region is CASSRPGRGMNTGELFF. CDR3 coding DNA: TGTGCCAGCAGCCGCCCTGGTCGGGGGATGAACACCGGGGAGCTGTTTTTT.

This clone has just a few counts. The J gene is TRBJ1-5, the V gene TRBV6-1; 8 positions match TRBD1. This CDR3 contains 15 residues. V was pared by 7 bases and J by 5 bases, with 10 bases of the junction left unmatched. Germline CDR1 is MNHNS and CDR2 is SASEGT. The CDR3 region has the DNA TGTGCCAGCATACCCCCCCGACAGGGGCATCAGCCCCAGCATTTT. The encoded protein is CASIPPRQGHQPQHF.

V and J are TRBV5-1 and TRBJ1-1; D is unresolved. CDR3 length: 15 residues. V lost 0 bases to trimming and J lost 0 bases, with 9 bases between them. CDR1 is SGHRS and CDR2 is YFSETQ in the germline V gene. The CDR3 here is CASSLDINMNTEAFF. Here the CDR3 DNA reads TGCGCCAGCAGCTTGGACATAAACATGAACACTGAAGCTTTCTTT.

This chain uses TRBV19 with TRBJ1-2, with TRBD1 matching 7 bases. The CDR3 sequence is 12 residues long. Germline V CDR1 and CDR2: LNHDA, SQIVND (reference sequence). After removal of 5 bases from V and 3 bases from J, the junction contained 0 bases not matched to a gene. Here the CDR3 reads CASSDRDYGYTF. The CDR3 nucleotides are TGTGCCAGTAGTGACAGGGACTATGGCTACACCTTC.

The DNA of the CDR3 is TGTGCCAGCAGTTTATGGTCAGGAGCTAGCAATCAGCCCCAGCATTTT. Its protein is CASSLWSGASNQPQHF. This chain uses TRBV28 with TRBJ1-5; no firm D call. Trimming stripped 0 bases from V and 0 bases from J, with 9 bases between. The germline V gene encodes CDR1 MDHEN and CDR2 SYDVKM. The CDR3 has 16 residues.

The rearrangement links TRBV18 to TRBJ2-2; D remains ambiguous. The CDR3 totals 17 residues. Germline V CDR1 and CDR2: KGHSH, LQKENI. The V and J ends lost 7 bases and 3 bases respectively, with 21 bases between them. In DNA form, the CDR3 reads TGTGCCAGCTGCGCTACCTCCAGTCAGGTGGACACCGGGGAGCTGTTTTTT. Its translation is CASCATSSQVDTGELFF.

V and J are TRBV5-4 and TRBJ2-5; the match to TRBD1 covers 7 bases. V was pared by 4 bases and J by 0 bases, with 3 bases of the junction left unmatched. CDR1 and CDR2 (germline): SGHNT, YYREEE (reference sequence). CDR3 size: 14 residues. The CDR3 DNA reads TGTGCCAGCAGCCGAACAGGGGACCAAGAGACCCAGTACTTC. Translated: CASSRTGDQETQYF.

This chain connects TRBV6-5 to TRBJ1-6; 11 bases map to TRBD1. Germline V gene lookup returns CDR1 MNHEY and CDR2 SVGAGI. This CDR3 comprises 14 residues. V dropped 4 bases and J dropped 17; count of bases not matched to a gene: 10. For the CDR3, the DNA is TGTGCCAGCAGTTCAGGACAGGGGGCTCTCATCATCCACTTT. Its translation: CASSSGQGALIIHF.

The chain links TRBV15 to TRBJ2-2, with D perhaps matching TRBD2 (7 bases). Trimming removed 1 base from V and 1 base from J, with 13 bases in between. Looked up from germline, CDR1 is LNHNV and CDR2 is YYDKDF (reference sequence). CDR3 size: 17 residues. CDR3 region: CATSRARGRMNTGELFF. The CDR3 bases are TGTGCCACCAGCAGAGCGCGGGGGCGAATGAACACCGGGGAGCTGTTTTTT.

A single count supports this clone. This chain links TRBV20-1 with TRBJ1-2; D unclear. The CDR3 contains 11 residues. V was pared by 5 bases and J by 1 base, with 5 bases between. Germline values: CDR1 DFQATT, CDR2 SNEGSKA (reference sequence). The CDR3 coding sequence is TGCAGTGCTTATCTTAACTATGGCTACACCTTC. Protein: CSAYLNYGYTF.

The CDR3: CASSSSSGGLEGYTF. The CDR3 DNA reads as TGTGCCAGCAGCTCCTCCTCGGGGGGGCTAGAGGGCTACACCTTC. This sequence joins TRBV7-2 and TRBJ1-2; possible D gene TRBD1, 6 bases. Germline assignment: CDR1 SGHTA and CDR2 FQGNSA. This CDR3 contains 15 residues. Trimming cost V 4 bases and J 8 bases, with 20 bases left between them.

This clone was seen more than once but under ten times. The chain employs TRBV28 and TRBJ1-5; TRBD1 agrees at 7 bases. This CDR3 is built from 17 residues. The germline V gene encodes CDR1 MDHEN and CDR2 SYDVKM. V dropped 9 bases and J dropped 0; count of bases not matched to a gene: 14. CDR3 protein: CASSTGTLAYSNQPQHF. DNA for the CDR3: TGTGCCAGTTCGACAGGGACCCTAGCTTATAGCAATCAGCCCCAGCATTTT.

The DNA of the CDR3 is TGTGCCAGCAGCTTAAAAGCGGGGGGCCCAAATGAGCAGTTCTTC. Protein sequence: CASSLKAGGPNEQFF. V gene TRBV7-2 combines with J gene TRBJ2-1, with 9 bases fitting TRBD2. The CDR3 runs 15 residues. Germline V gene data show CDR1 as SGHTA and CDR2 as FQGNSA. The J segment lost 7 bases and the V segment lost 2 bases, leaving 6 bases of the junction unmatched.

V is TRBV28 and J is TRBJ2-7, with TRBD1 matching 7 bases. This CDR3 has 15 residues. V lost 1 base, J lost 0 bases, and 3 bases stayed unmatched. Germline loops: CDR1 MDHEN, CDR2 SYDVKM. The CDR3 DNA reads TGTGCCAGCAGTTTATCGACAGGGAACTCCTACGAGCAGTACTTC. Amino acids: CASSLSTGNSYEQYF.

This clone has a single count. The chain is built from TRBV7-3 and TRBJ2-3; a weak D match, TRBD2 (6 bases). CDR1 and CDR2 (germline): SGHTA, FQGTGA. The V end lost 2 bases, the J end lost 8 bases, and 23 bases lay between the germline ends. CDR3 size: 17 residues. The CDR3 is CASSLLGTPGAEGTQYF. Here the CDR3 DNA reads TGTGCCAGCAGCTTACTCGGAACACCGGGAGCGGAGGGTACGCAGTATTTT.

The J gene is TRBJ2-5, the V gene TRBV9; 7 nucleotides agree with TRBD2. CDR1 and CDR2 (germline): SGDLS, YYNGEE. Trimming at V came to 0 bases and at J to 4 bases, leaving 6 bases not matched to a gene. This CDR3 contains 15 residues. Here the CDR3 reads CASSVAAGVSETQYF. CDR3 sequence (DNA): TGTGCCAGCAGCGTAGCTGCGGGGGTTTCAGAGACCCAGTACTTC. The variable domain in full, completed from reference TRBV9 and TRBJ2-5, reads DSGVTQTPKHLITATGQRVTLRCSPRSGDLSVYWYQQSLDQGLQFLIQYYNGEERAKGNILERFSAQQFPDLHSELNLSSLELGDSALYFCASSVAAGVSETQYFGPGTRLLVL.

The gene calls are TRBV28 and TRBJ1-4; D gene uncertain. CDR3 length: 15 residues. V gave up 8 bases and J gave up 8 bases, with 21 bases separating them. The germline gives CDR1 MDHEN, CDR2 SYDVKM. CDR3: CASRAPGFTVEKLFF. CDR3 sequence (DNA): TGTGCCAGCCGAGCCCCGGGATTCACCGTCGAAAAACTGTTTTTT.

The chain recombines TRBV7-7 with TRBJ2-1; D ambiguous. The CDR3 contains 11 residues. V shed 3 bases and J shed 9 bases, with 6 bases lying between them. Germline V gene sequence: CDR1 SSHAT, CDR2 FNYEAQ (reference sequence). The DNA for the CDR3 is TGTGCCAGCAGCTTTAGGTTTGAGCAGTTCTTC. Residues: CASSFRFEQFF.

The rearrangement links TRBV19 to TRBJ2-5, with TRBD2 identical over 13 bases. From germline, CDR1 is LNHDA and CDR2 SQIVND (reference sequence). V shed 1 base and J 4 bases; nucleotides not matched to a gene: 0. CDR3 length: 15 amino acids. The CDR3: CASSIGLAGGETQYF. The CDR3, as DNA: TGTGCCAGTAGTATAGGACTAGCGGGGGGAGAGACCCAGTACTTC. Looking up the rest from reference TRBV19 and TRBJ2-5 gives the full variable domain: DGGITQSPKYLFRKEGQNVTLSCEQNLNHDAMYWYRQDPGQGLRLIYYSQIVNDFQKGDIAEGYSVSREKKESFPLTVTSAQKNPTAFYLCASSIGLAGGETQYFGPGTRLLVL.

The chain has TRBV16 and TRBJ2-1, with D tentatively TRBD1 (6 bases). Per the germline V gene, CDR1 is KGHSY and CDR2 is FQNENV. The CDR3 has 15 amino acids. Between the trimmed V and J ends, which lost 4 bases and 2 bases, there was a span of 12 bases. As DNA, the CDR3 is TGTGCCAGCAGCCCTCTCACAGGGACCTACAATGAGCAGTTCTTC. Translated, it gives CASSPLTGTYNEQFF.

The V and J genes are TRBV28 and TRBJ1-3; D remains unclear. This CDR3 is built from 13 residues. Germline lookup yields CDR1 MDHEN and CDR2 SYDVKM. V dropped 6 bases and J dropped 1 base, with 7 bases sitting between them. The CDR3 nucleotides read TGTGCCAGCAGGCTACCTTCTGGAAACACCATATATTTT. This translates into CASRLPSGNTIYF.

This rearrangement joins TRBV2 to TRBJ2-3, with 7 bases identical to TRBD2. Losses at the gene ends were 8 bases for V and 5 bases for J; bases not matched to a gene: 4. The CDR3 has 12 residues. Germline V gives CDR1 SNHLY, CDR2 FYNNEI. The CDR3 is CASRGGEDTQYF. CDR3 coding DNA: TGTGCCAGCCGTGGGGGGGAAGATACGCAGTATTTT.

V and J are TRBV5-6 and TRBJ1-2; TRBD1 aligns across 9 bases. With 2 bases clipped from V and 4 bases from J, the junction kept 12 bases outside the gene matches. CDR3 size: 17 residues. CDR1 SGHDT and CDR2 YYEEEE come from the germline V gene. CDR3 coding DNA: TGTGCCAGCAGCTTATCGGGACAGGGAACATTCTCCTATGGCTACACCTTC. The encoded protein is CASSLSGQGTFSYGYTF.

Regarding this clone: Other nucleotide sequences in the sample specify the same CDR3. The chain has TRBV5-1 and TRBJ2-3, with D unclear. The CDR3 has 12 residues. Trimming took off 2 bases at V and 3 bases at J, with 4 bases between the two ends. Germline CDR1 is SGHRS and CDR2 is YFSETQ. The CDR3 loop is CASSFSTDTQYF. The CDR3 DNA reads TGCGCCAGCAGCTTTTCTACAGATACGCAGTATTTT.

J is TRBJ2-5 and V is TRBV19, with D perhaps being TRBD1 or TRBD2 (5 bases each). Germline CDR1 LNHDA, CDR2 SQIVND (reference sequence). The CDR3 is 13 amino acids. V lost 8 bases and J 3 bases, leaving 13 bases between the germline ends. The CDR3 reads CASQGPTKETQYF. The DNA of the CDR3 is TGTGCCAGTCAGGGACCGACAAAAGAGACCCAGTACTTC.